One and the same sample provided the 16 T cell receptor beta chains below, sequenced in a study of shared clonotypes between healthy human individuals. Data came from immunoSEQ multiplex PCR; TCRdb stores just in-frame clones and leaves some out. The data show more than 2 million clones, around 96% seen once. CD8 cells regarded as naive lacked CD45RO, were positively chosen for CCR7, and omitted terminally differentiated effector memory CD45RA+ cells. The sequenced sample consisted of naive CD8+ T cells sorted from blood. The receptors were sampled from a man aged 18 to 30 in good health.

The rearrangement joins TRBV6-5 to TRBJ2-3, with a tentative D call TRBD1 (5 bases). V was cut by 2 bases and J by 6 bases, with 12 bases left in between. This CDR3 has 14 residues. CDR1 is MNHEY and CDR2 is SVGAGI in the germline V gene. CDR3 sequence (DNA): TGTGCCAGCAGTTACCTGGGGCCGACGGATACGCAGTATTTT. Protein product: CASSYLGPTDTQYF.

The V gene is TRBV15, the J gene TRBJ2-2, with D possibly TRBD2 on 5 matching bases. Germline CDR1 is LNHNV and CDR2 is YYDKDF (reference sequence). The CDR3 length is 15 residues. V lost 8 bases and J lost 0, with 13 bases in between. CDR3 sequence reads: CATASGDANTGELFF. The CDR3 region has the DNA TGTGCCACCGCGAGCGGAGACGCGAACACCGGGGAGCTGTTTTTT.

This chain links TRBV10-2 with TRBJ2-1; unclear D gene. CDR3 size: 12 residues. Per the germline V gene, CDR1 is WSHSY and CDR2 is SAAADI. V lost 6 bases and J 6 bases, leaving 9 bases between the germline ends. DNA of the CDR3: TGCGCCAGCAGCTTGGGATCCAATGAGCAGTTCTTC. It codes for CASSLGSNEQFF.

V gene TRBV7-9 combines with J gene TRBJ2-7, with TRBD1 matching over 8 bases. Trimming at V came to 5 bases and at J to 3 bases, leaving 3 bases not matched to a gene. Per germline, CDR1 SEHNR and CDR2 FQNEAQ (reference sequence). CDR3 length: 13 residues. The DNA for the CDR3 is TGTGCCAGCAGCCCGGGACAGGTCTACGAGCAGTACTTC. Protein product: CASSPGQVYEQYF.

The chain recombines TRBV20-1 with TRBJ2-1, with D possibly being TRBD1 or TRBD2 (5 bases each). The CDR3 contains 11 residues. The V end was cut by 5 bases, the J end by 8 bases, with 10 bases between. Germline V lookup: CDR1 DFQATT, CDR2 SNEGSKA (reference sequence). CDR3 nucleotide sequence: TGCAGTGCTTGGGACGGCGATGAGCAGTTCTTC. Encoded protein: CSAWDGDEQFF.

The chain has TRBV20-1 and TRBJ2-7; D is unresolved. This CDR3 is built from 10 residues. Germline V CDR1 and CDR2: DFQATT, SNEGSKA (reference sequence). Trimming shortened V by 5 bases and J by 7 bases, and 9 bases separated the two germline ends. The CDR3 DNA reads as TGCAGTGCTGGGGAAAGGGAGCAGTACTTC. Its translation is CSAGEREQYF.

The chain employs TRBV4-3 and TRBJ2-7; 7 bases map to TRBD2. The germline CDR1 and CDR2 sequences are LGHNA and YSLEER. The J segment lost 2 bases and the V segment lost 1 base, leaving 11 bases of the junction unmatched. The CDR3 has 17 residues. CDR3 in amino acids: CASSQVGSGLPAYEQYF. The DNA for the CDR3 is TGCGCCAGCAGCCAAGTTGGTTCGGGACTACCCGCCTACGAGCAGTACTTC.

This sequence joins TRBV6-1 and TRBJ2-2; D not resolved. The CDR3 totals 15 residues. The germline V gene encodes CDR1 MNHNS and CDR2 SASEGT. V was clipped by 2 bases and J by 0 bases, with 7 bases between them. CDR3 DNA sequence: TGTGCCAGCAGTGAACTGGAGTCGAACACCGGGGAGCTGTTTTTT. It specifies CASSELESNTGELFF.

This chain uses TRBV19 with TRBJ2-3; either TRBD1 or TRBD2 may supply D (6 bases each). The CDR3 runs 16 residues. CDR1 LNHDA and CDR2 SQIVND come from the germline V gene (reference sequence). Trimming left V 9 bases short and J 2 bases short, with 21 bases between. The CDR3 region is CASSPVGGHLTDTQYF. The CDR3 DNA reads as TGTGCCAGCAGCCCAGTGGGGGGACACCTCACAGATACGCAGTATTTT. The complete variable domain, with remaining parts taken from reference TRBV19 and TRBJ2-3, reads DGGITQSPKYLFRKEGQNVTLSCEQNLNHDAMYWYRQDPGQGLRLIYYSQIVNDFQKGDIAEGYSVSREKKESFPLTVTSAQKNPTAFYLCASSPVGGHLTDTQYFGPGTRLTVL.

The J gene is TRBJ2-1, the V gene TRBV13; TRBD2 might be the D (5 bases). V was pared by 5 bases and J by 9 bases, with 14 bases between. This CDR3 has 13 amino acids. The germline CDR1 and CDR2 sequences are PRHDT and FYEKMQ (reference sequence). The CDR3 region is CASSVEASSEQFF. The CDR3 region has the DNA TGTGCCAGCAGCGTAGAGGCTAGCAGTGAGCAGTTCTTC.

Points on this clone: Different DNA sequences within this sample yield the same CDR3. The CDR3 is CSVYRGYEQYF. In nucleotides, the CDR3 is TGCAGCGTATACAGGGGTTACGAGCAGTACTTC. This chain connects TRBV29-1 to TRBJ2-7; 7 nucleotides line up with TRBD1. This CDR3 is built from 11 residues. Germline V gene data show CDR1 as SQVTM and CDR2 as ANQGSEA. With V trimmed by 6 bases and J by 4 bases, 3 bases remained unmatched.

The chain has TRBV28 and TRBJ2-7; perhaps TRBD2 as D (6 bases). Germline V gene lookup returns CDR1 MDHEN and CDR2 SYDVKM. The V and J ends lost 3 bases and 1 base respectively, with 13 bases between them. This CDR3 has 15 residues. DNA of the CDR3: TGTGCCAGCAGTTTCCGGGACTTGGGTTCCTACGAGCAGTACTTC. It yields the protein CASSFRDLGSYEQYF.

V and J are TRBV6-1 and TRBJ2-7; 11 bases match TRBD2. Germline V gene sequence: CDR1 MNHNS, CDR2 SASEGT. V was clipped by 3 bases and J by 4 bases; unmatched bases: 8. The CDR3 is made up of 16 amino acids. The CDR3 sequence: CASSDKLAGALYEQYF. The CDR3 DNA reads TGTGCCAGCAGTGATAAACTAGCGGGGGCACTTTACGAGCAGTACTTC.

The chain couples TRBV10-1 to TRBJ2-2, with TRBD1 matching 8 bases. Looked up from germline, CDR1 is WNHNN and CDR2 is SYGVQD (reference sequence). The V segment lost 2 bases and the J segment 4 bases; nucleotides outside the gene matches: 6. The CDR3 sequence is 16 residues long. The chain's CDR3 is CASSETGGHFTGELFF. CDR3 in DNA: TGCGCCAGCAGTGAGACAGGGGGACATTTCACCGGGGAGCTGTTTTTT.

This clone has a single count. The chain combines TRBV7-2 with TRBJ2-3; 11 bases align to TRBD2. V was pared by 1 base and J by 3 bases, with 6 bases of the junction left unmatched. This CDR3 is built from 17 residues. Germline V gives CDR1 SGHTA, CDR2 FQGNSA. CDR3 coding DNA: TGTGCCAGCAGCTTAGGACTAGCGGGACTATTAACAGATACGCAGTATTTT. It translates to CASSLGLAGLLTDTQYF. Full variable domain (outside the CDR3, taken from reference TRBV7-2 and TRBJ2-3): GAGVSQSPSNKVTEKGKDVELRCDPISGHTALYWYRQSLGQGLEFLIYFQGNSAPDKSGLPSDRFSAERTGGSVSTLTIQRTQQEDSAVYLCASSLGLAGLLTDTQYFGPGTRLTVL.

The chain joins TRBV11-2 to TRBJ1-2; D is perhaps TRBD1 (6 bases). There are 19 residues in the CDR3. The ends were cut back, 5 bases at V and 4 bases at J, with 29 bases in the middle. Per the germline V gene, CDR1 is SGHAT and CDR2 is FQNNGV. CDR3 in amino acids: CASSPDSLYLESGFYGYTF. The CDR3 DNA reads TGTGCCAGCAGCCCGGACAGCCTCTACCTTGAATCGGGATTCTATGGCTACACCTTC.